Detailed here is one T cell receptor (beta chain). Germline lookup yields CDR1 SGHTA and CDR2 FQGTGA. Trimming removed 4 bases from V and 5 bases from J; junction bases left unmatched: 10. The CDR3 extends over 16 amino acids. This record comes from a study of blood T cell repertoires in COVID-19. Study-wide context: Sites across the United States, Italy and Spain contributed samples from acute and convalescent COVID-19. In each case, the material was cDNA or gDNA derived from T cells, B-cell-depleted T cells, or PBMCs.

Clones were read by immunoSEQ multiplex PCR, and TCRdb kept only the in-frame ones, dropping some. Among about 200,000 clones listed, about 78% were seen once. The sequenced sample consisted of peripheral blood. The clonotype originates from a woman aged 70 to 79 with acute or convalescent COVID-19. The chain combines TRBV7-3 with TRBJ2-2; 7 positions agree with TRBD2. Here the CDR3 reads CASSSTGSGLTGELFF. CDR3 coding DNA: TGTGCCAGCAGCTCCACGGGTAGCGGGCTTACCGGGGAGCTGTTTTTT. The whole variable domain, filled in from reference TRBV7-3 and TRBJ2-2, reads GAGVSQTPSNKVTEKGKYVELRCDPISGHTALYWYRQSLGQGPEFLIYFQGTGAADDSGLPNDRFFAVRPEGSVSTLKIQRTERGDSAVYLCASSSTGSGLTGELFFGEGSRLTVL.